The sequence of this T cell receptor beta chain was determined in a study of blood T cell repertoires in COVID-19. Study information: Samples taken during acute and convalescent COVID-19 were collected in the United States, Italy and Spain. T cells, B-cell-depleted T cells, or PBMCs provided the cDNA or gDNA that served as material.

CDR1 is DFQATT, CDR2 SNEGSKA, per germline (reference sequence). The CDR3 contains 14 residues. V lost 3 bases and J lost 0, with 11 bases in between. Per the original data handling: For nucleated cells, counts were estimated from reference gene primer amplification. The protocol was immunoSEQ multiplex PCR, while the TCRdb copy is restricted to in-frame clones and leaves out a portion. From that table come the V and J calls and clone size; the DNA was used to work out D and trimming. The sample has over 15,000 clones; almost 85% are singletons. The V gene is TRBV20-1, the J gene TRBJ1-2; no reliable D call. Sequenced sample: peripheral blood. This TCR was recovered from an elderly man with acute or convalescent COVID-19. The CDR3 loop is CSASASASNYGYTF. CDR3 nucleotides: TGCAGTGCTAGTGCCAGTGCCTCTAACTATGGCTACACCTTC.